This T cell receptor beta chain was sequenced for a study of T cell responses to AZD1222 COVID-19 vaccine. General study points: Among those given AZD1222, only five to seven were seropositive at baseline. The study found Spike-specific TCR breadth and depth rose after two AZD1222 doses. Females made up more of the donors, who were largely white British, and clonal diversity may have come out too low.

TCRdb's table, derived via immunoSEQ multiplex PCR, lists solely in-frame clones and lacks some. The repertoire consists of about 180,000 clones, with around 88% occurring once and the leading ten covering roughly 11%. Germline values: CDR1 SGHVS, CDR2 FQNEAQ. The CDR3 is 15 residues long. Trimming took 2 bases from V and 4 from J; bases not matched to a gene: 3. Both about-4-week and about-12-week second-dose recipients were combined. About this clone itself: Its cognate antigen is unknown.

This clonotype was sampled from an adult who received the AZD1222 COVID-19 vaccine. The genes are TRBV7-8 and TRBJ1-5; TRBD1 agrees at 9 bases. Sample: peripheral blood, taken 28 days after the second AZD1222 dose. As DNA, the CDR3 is TGTGCCAGCAGCTTATCACAGGGGGCTAATCAGCCCCAGCATTTT. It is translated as CASSLSQGANQPQHF.